This record concerns one TCR beta chain sequence. Other DNA sequences from this sample encode an identical CDR3 as well. CDR3 length: 14 amino acids. Germline values: CDR1 SGHNT, CDR2 YYREEE (reference sequence). The germline V and J ends were trimmed by 0 bases and 1 base, with 8 bases remaining between them. These data are taken from a study of shared clonotypes between healthy human individuals. Profiling relied on immunoSEQ multiplex PCR, and the TCRdb table lists in-frame clones only, not all of them. The data contain hundreds of thousands of clones, roughly four fifths of them singletons. Sequenced input: PBMCs. J is TRBJ2-7 and V is TRBV5-4; tentatively, D is TRBD2 (5 bases). The clonotype comes from a woman aged 40-49 years in good health. Some clones in this sample may be carry-over from other donors' samples. The CDR3 reads CASSLGGLSYEQYF. CDR3 in DNA: TGTGCCAGCAGCTTGGGCGGGCTATCCTACGAGCAGTACTTC.